This T cell receptor beta chain derives from a study of shared clonotypes between healthy human individuals. Study outcomes and limitations: The researchers took only blood, and tissue repertoires probably look different.

A deep-level run was used for the assay. The replicate PCRs on unsorted PBMC were given 250 to 300 ng DNA, which is tens of thousands of T cell genomes. Sequencing on ten immunoSEQ deep assay plates was performed for unsorted PBMC DNA. Using immunoSEQ multiplex PCR, the repertoire was profiled, and TCRdb retains in-frame clones only, with some absent. The sample yields about 490,000 clones, over 75% seen once. V was cut by 5 bases and J by 7 bases, with 15 bases left in between. In germline, CDR1 is GTSNPN, CDR2 SVGIG (reference sequence). This CDR3 contains 12 residues. Comment on this clone: The antigen remains unidentified. A far larger clone is just one base off, so this is likely a read error. The sample contains more than one DNA sequence encoding this CDR3.

This clonotype was obtained from a woman aged 40 to 50 in good health. Some clones in this sample may be carry-over from other donors' samples. The J gene is TRBJ2-7, the V gene TRBV30; D is perhaps TRBD1 (6 bases). Sequences were obtained from PBMCs. The chain's CDR3 is CAWEGEIGEQYF. The CDR3 coding sequence is TGTGCCTGGGAGGGGGAAATTGGAGAGCAGTACTTC.